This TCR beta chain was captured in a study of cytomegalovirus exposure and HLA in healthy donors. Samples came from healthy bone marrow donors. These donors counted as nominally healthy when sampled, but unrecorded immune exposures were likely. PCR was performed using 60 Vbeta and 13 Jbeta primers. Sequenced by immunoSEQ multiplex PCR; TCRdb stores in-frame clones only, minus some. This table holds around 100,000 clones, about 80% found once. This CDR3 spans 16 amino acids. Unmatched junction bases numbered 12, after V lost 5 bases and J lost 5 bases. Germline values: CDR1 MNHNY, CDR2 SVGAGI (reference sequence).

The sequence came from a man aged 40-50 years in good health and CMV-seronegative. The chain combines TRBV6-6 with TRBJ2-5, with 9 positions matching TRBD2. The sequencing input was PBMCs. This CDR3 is CASSLGSGGGRETQYF. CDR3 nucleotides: TGTGCCAGCAGTCTGGGTAGCGGGGGAGGGAGGGAGACCCAGTACTTC.